The 8 T cell receptor beta chains listed next were all sequenced from one sample in a study of control samples from healthy donors and cancer patients. Sequencing was performed with immunoSEQ multiplex PCR; in TCRdb, only in-frame clones are kept and a portion is missing. The sample lists about 160,000 clones, 90% to 95% occurring once. Source material: blood. The receptors stem from a woman between 35 and 50 years old in good health.

The V call is TRBV7-2, the J call TRBJ1-4, with TRBD1 matching over 7 bases. V lost 4 bases to trimming and J lost 7 bases; unmatched junction nucleotides: 9. CDR1 is SGHTA and CDR2 is FQGNSA in the germline V gene. The CDR3 is 15 amino acids. The CDR3 reads CASSSMTGSGEKLFF. CDR3 coding DNA: TGTGCCAGCAGCTCAATGACAGGGTCGGGTGAAAAACTGTTTTTT. Based on the CDR3 plus reference TRBV7-2 and TRBJ1-4, the full variable domain is GAGVSQSPSNKVTEKGKDVELRCDPISGHTALYWYRQSLGQGLEFLIYFQGNSAPDKSGLPSDRFSAERTGGSVSTLTIQRTQQEDSAVYLCASSSMTGSGEKLFFGSGTQLSVL.

The V gene is TRBV10-3, the J gene TRBJ2-1; D unresolved. The V gene lost 3 bases and the J gene lost 4 bases, with 16 bases spanning the gap. Germline CDR1 is ENHRY and CDR2 is SYGVKD. The CDR3 has 16 amino acids. In DNA form, the CDR3 reads TGTGCCATCAGTGACCCTCCTACCGCTCCTTACAATGAGCAGTTCTTC. Translation gives CAISDPPTAPYNEQFF.

The chain recombines TRBV4-1 with TRBJ1-4; no clear D gene. V lost 0 bases, J lost 8 bases, and 13 bases lay in between. The CDR3 runs to 15 residues. Germline CDR1 reads MGHRA; CDR2 reads YSYEKL. The CDR3 DNA reads TGCGCCAGCAGCCAAGATACCCCACCCGTGGAAAAACTGTTTTTT. As protein: CASSQDTPPVEKLFF.

This chain connects TRBV5-8 to TRBJ1-5; D ambiguous. Trimming took 2 bases from V and 5 from J, leaving 5 bases between them. The germline gives CDR1 SGHTS, CDR2 YDEGEE. The CDR3 is made up of 12 amino acids. As DNA, the CDR3 is TGTGCCAGCAGCTTTAGGGATCAGCCCCAGCATTTT. Its translation is CASSFRDQPQHF.

The chain links TRBV13 to TRBJ1-3; no clear D gene. The germline gives CDR1 PRHDT, CDR2 FYEKMQ (reference sequence). The ends were cut back, 5 bases at V and 4 bases at J, with 15 bases in the middle. The CDR3 consists of 15 residues. The CDR3 sequence is CASSVIDNEGNTIYF. The CDR3 region has the DNA TGTGCCAGCAGCGTTATAGATAATGAGGGAAACACCATATATTTT.

The V and J genes are TRBV6-6 and TRBJ1-1; 7 positions agree with TRBD1. The CDR3 runs 17 residues. Looked up from germline, CDR1 is MNHNY and CDR2 is SVGAGI (reference sequence). The J segment lost 0 bases and the V segment lost 6 bases, leaving 13 bases of the junction unmatched. Here the CDR3 reads CASSRQGGFLMNTEAFF. The CDR3 DNA reads as TGTGCCAGCAGCCGACAGGGAGGGTTCCTCATGAACACTGAAGCTTTCTTT.

The V and J genes are TRBV10-3 and TRBJ2-5; possibly TRBD2 for D (6 bases). Germline loops: CDR1 ENHRY, CDR2 SYGVKD. The CDR3 is made up of 13 amino acids. V was cut by 2 bases and J by 2 bases, with 6 bases left in between. In DNA form, the CDR3 reads TGTGCCATCAGTGAGGCGGGACAAGAGACCCAGTACTTC. This sequence encodes CAISEAGQETQYF.

The chain has TRBV4-2 and TRBJ1-2; 8 nucleotides line up with TRBD1. This CDR3 is 17 amino acids long. V shed 2 bases, J shed 6 bases, and the junction held 14 bases outside the gene matches. The V gene's germline CDR1 is LGHNA and CDR2 YNFKEQ. DNA of the CDR3: TGTGCCAGCAGCCAACCTTCGCTCCAGGGGGCTAAAGATGGCTACACCTTC. As protein: CASSQPSLQGAKDGYTF.